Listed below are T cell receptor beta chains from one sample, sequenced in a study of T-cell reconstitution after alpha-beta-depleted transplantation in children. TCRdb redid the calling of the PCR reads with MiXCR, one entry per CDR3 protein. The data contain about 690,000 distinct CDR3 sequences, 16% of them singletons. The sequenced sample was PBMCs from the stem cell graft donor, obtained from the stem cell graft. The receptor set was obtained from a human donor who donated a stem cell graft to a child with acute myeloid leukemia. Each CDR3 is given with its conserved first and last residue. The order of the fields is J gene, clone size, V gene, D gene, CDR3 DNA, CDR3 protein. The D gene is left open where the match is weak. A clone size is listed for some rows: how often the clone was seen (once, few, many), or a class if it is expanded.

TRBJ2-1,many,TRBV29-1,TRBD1,TGCAGCGCCAAGGGACAGGGGGGTTCGAAGGTCCATGAGCAGTTCTTC,CSAKGQGGSKVHEQFF
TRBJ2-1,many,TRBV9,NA,TGTGCCAGCAGCGCCAGGACAGTAAGATACAATGAGCAGTTCTTC,CASSARTVRYNEQFF
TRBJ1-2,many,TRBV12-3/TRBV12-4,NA,TGTGCCAGCAGGTTAGCTAACTATGGCTACACCTTC,CASRLANYGYTF
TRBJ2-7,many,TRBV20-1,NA,TGCAGTGCTAGAGGGGGGGACTACGAGCAGTACTTC,CSARGGDYEQYF
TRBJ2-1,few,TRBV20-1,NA,TGCAGTGCTAGGAAGGGGGAATCCTACAATGAGCAGTTCTTC,CSARKGESYNEQFF
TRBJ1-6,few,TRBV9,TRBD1,TGTGCCAGCAGCGAAGGGACAGGGGCTTGGAATTCACCCCTCCACTTT,CASSEGTGAWNSPLHF
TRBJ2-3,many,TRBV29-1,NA,TGCAGCGTCCGCCTCATGGCGACGCAGTATTTT,CSVRLMATQYF
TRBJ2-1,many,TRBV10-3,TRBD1,TGTGCCATCAGGGCCGGGACAGACTACAATGAGCAGTTCTTC,CAIRAGTDYNEQFF
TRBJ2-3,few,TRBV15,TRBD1,TGTGCCACCAGTTTGACAGGGAGCACAGATACGCAGTATTTT,CATSLTGSTDTQYF
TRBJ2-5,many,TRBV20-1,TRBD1,TGCAGTGCTATAGACAGGGAAGGTGCGAGGAAGACCCAGTACTTC,CSAIDREGARKTQYF
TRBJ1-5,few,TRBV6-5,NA,TGTGCGACCGGTTGGGGCAATCAGCCCCAGCATTTT,CATGWGNQPQHF
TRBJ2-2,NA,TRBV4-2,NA,TGTGCCAGCAGCCCCGGGAGCCTCAACACCGGGGAGCTGTTTTTT,CASSPGSLNTGELFF
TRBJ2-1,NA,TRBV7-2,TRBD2,TGTGCCAGCAGTCCAGGGAGGGCCTACAATGAGCAGTTCTTC,CASSPGRAYNEQFF
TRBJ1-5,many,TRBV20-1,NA,TGCAGTGCTAGGACAGCGTATAGCAATCAGCCCCAGCATTTT,CSARTAYSNQPQHF
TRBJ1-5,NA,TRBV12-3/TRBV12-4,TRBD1,TGTGCCAGCAGTTCCCCTTTTCCACGACAGGGAGAAGATCAGCCCCAGCATTTT,CASSSPFPRQGEDQPQHF
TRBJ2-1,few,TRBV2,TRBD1,TGTGCCAGCAGGCCAACAGGGGTTAGGAGTGAGCAGTTCTTC,CASRPTGVRSEQFF
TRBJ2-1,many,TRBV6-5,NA,TGTGCCAGCAGGTACAGGAATTACAATGAGCAGTTCTTC,CASRYRNYNEQFF
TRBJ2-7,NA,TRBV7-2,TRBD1,TGTGCCAGCAGCCTCCCGGGACAGGGAGACTACGAGCAGTACTTC,CASSLPGQGDYEQYF
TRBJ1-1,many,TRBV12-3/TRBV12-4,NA,TGTGCCAGCACCCCGGGGAGGGGAGAGAACACTGAAGCTTTCTTT,CASTPGRGENTEAFF
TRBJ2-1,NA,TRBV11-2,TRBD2,TGTGCCAGCAGCCGTACGCAGCGGGGCTCCTACAATGAGCAGTTCTTC,CASSRTQRGSYNEQFF
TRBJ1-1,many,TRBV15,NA,TGTGCCACCAGCAGAGTAGGGGTTATGAACACTGAAGCTTTCTTT,CATSRVGVMNTEAFF
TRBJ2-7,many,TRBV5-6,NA,TGTGCCAGCAGCTTGTCCCCCCGGGGCCTCTACGAGCAGTACTTC,CASSLSPRGLYEQYF
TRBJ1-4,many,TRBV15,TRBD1,TGTGCCACCAGCAGAGATGGGACAGGGGATGAAAAACTGTTTTTT,CATSRDGTGDEKLFF
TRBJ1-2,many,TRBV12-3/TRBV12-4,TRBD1,TGTGCCAGCAGTGACAGGGGTGTGCGCTACACCTTC,CASSDRGVRYTF
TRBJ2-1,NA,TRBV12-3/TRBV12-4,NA,TGTGCCAGCAGTTTGGGAGGGGGTCCACACAATGAGCAGTTCTTC,CASSLGGGPHNEQFF
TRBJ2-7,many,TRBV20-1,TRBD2,TGCAGTGCTACAGGACTAGCGGGGGTGAGCTCCTACGAGCAGTACTTC,CSATGLAGVSSYEQYF
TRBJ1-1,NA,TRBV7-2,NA,TGTGCCAGCAGCTTTGGAGTGGGGATGAACACTGAAGCTTTCTTT,CASSFGVGMNTEAFF
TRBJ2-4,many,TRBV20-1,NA,TGCAGTGCTATGTGGGAGGTAACGAGGGCCATACAGTACTTC,CSAMWEVTRAIQYF
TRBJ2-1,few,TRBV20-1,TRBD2,TGCAGTGCCTCCTTCGGGGGGGGCCTCTCCTACAATGAGCAGTTCTTC,CSASFGGGLSYNEQFF